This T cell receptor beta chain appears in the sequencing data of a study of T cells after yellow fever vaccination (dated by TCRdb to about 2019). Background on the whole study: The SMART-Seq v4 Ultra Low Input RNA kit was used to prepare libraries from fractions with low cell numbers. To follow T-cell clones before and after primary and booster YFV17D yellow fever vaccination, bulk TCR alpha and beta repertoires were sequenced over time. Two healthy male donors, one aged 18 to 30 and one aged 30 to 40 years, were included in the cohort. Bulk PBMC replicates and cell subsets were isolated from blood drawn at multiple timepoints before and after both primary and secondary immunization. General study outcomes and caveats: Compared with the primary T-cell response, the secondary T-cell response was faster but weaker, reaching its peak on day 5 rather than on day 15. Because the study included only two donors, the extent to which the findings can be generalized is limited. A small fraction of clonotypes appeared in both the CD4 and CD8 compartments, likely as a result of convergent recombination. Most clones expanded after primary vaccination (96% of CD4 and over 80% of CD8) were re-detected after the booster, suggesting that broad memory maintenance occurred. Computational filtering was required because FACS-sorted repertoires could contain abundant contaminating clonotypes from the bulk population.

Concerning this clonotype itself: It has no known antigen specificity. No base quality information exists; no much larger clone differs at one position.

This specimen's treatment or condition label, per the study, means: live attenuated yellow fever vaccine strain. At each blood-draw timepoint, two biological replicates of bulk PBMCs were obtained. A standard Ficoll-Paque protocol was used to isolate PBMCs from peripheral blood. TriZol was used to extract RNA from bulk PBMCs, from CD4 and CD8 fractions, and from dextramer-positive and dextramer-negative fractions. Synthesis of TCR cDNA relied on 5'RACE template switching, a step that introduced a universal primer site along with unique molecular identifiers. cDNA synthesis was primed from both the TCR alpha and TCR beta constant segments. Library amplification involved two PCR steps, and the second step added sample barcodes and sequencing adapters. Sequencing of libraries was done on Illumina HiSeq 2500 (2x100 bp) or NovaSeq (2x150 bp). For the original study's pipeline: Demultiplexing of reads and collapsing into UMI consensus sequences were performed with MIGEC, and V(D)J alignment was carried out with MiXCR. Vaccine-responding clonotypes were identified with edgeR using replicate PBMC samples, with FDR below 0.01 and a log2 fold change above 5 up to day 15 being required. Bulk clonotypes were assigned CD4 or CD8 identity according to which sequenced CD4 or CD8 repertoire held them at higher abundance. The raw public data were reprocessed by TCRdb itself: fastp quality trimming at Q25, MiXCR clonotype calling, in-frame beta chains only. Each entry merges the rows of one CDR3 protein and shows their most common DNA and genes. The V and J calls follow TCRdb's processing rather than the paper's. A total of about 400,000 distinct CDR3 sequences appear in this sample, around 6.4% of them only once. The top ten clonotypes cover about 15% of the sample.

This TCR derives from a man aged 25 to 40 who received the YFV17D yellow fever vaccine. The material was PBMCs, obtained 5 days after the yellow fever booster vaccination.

The DNA sequence is as follows: TGCAGCGTTGACCGGACGGTCTATGGCTACACCTTC. This yields the protein CSVDRTVYGYTF. The chain joins TRBV29-1 to TRBJ1-2, with no confidently assigned D gene. From the cysteine through the phenylalanine, the CDR3 covers 12 amino acids. The CDR3 DNA has 36 bases and is translated from base 1. Trimming takes 3 bases from V and 4 bases from J, and the germline ends sit 9 bases apart. The germline V gene specifies SQVTM as CDR1 and ANQGSEA as CDR2.